One sample yielded the 31 T cell receptor beta chains listed below, sequenced in a study of cytomegalovirus exposure and HLA in healthy donors. Sequencing used immunoSEQ multiplex PCR; TCRdb keeps in-frame clones, though not all of them. The sample comprises 95,000 to 150,000 clones, roughly 89% of which are singletons, and roughly 2% rests with the top ten. Sequenced material: PBMCs. These receptor sequences come from a woman between 18 and 29 years old in good health and CMV-seronegative.

This chain joins TRBV7-8 and TRBJ2-3, with 10 positions matching TRBD2. The CDR3 spans 15 residues. Trimming at V came to 9 bases and at J to 2 bases, leaving 8 bases not matched to a gene. CDR1 is SGHVS and CDR2 is FQNEAQ in the germline V gene. The CDR3 nucleotides are TGTGCCAGTTCCCTTAGCGGGAGGTCCACAGATACGCAGTATTTT. This encodes CASSLSGRSTDTQYF.

The genes are TRBV4-2 and TRBJ1-2, with D unclear. This CDR3 contains 15 residues. The germline V gene has CDR1 LGHNA and CDR2 YNFKEQ. The germline V and J ends were trimmed by 1 base and 0 bases, with 9 bases remaining between them. CDR3: CASSQVHRANYGYTF. The CDR3 nucleotides read TGTGCCAGCAGCCAAGTACACAGAGCTAACTATGGCTACACCTTC.

This clone came up many times. This chain uses TRBV6-1 with TRBJ2-6; D perhaps matches TRBD1 (5 bases). Trimming shortened V by 0 bases and J by 2 bases, and 5 bases separated the two germline ends. This CDR3 is 15 amino acids long. Germline loops: CDR1 MNHNS, CDR2 SASEGT. As DNA, the CDR3 is TGTGCCAGCAGTGAAGCAGGGGCTGGGGCCAACGTCCTGACTTTC. Protein product: CASSEAGAGANVLTF.

This sequence joins TRBV4-1 and TRBJ2-7; 9 bases line up with TRBD2. The CDR3 loop spans 15 amino acids. CDR1 and CDR2 (germline): MGHRA, YSYEKL. J was trimmed by 2 bases and V by 2 bases; bases with no gene match: 4. CDR3 region: CASSQRTSAPYEQYF. CDR3 nucleotides: TGCGCCAGCAGCCAACGGACTAGCGCTCCCTACGAGCAGTACTTC.

The chain employs TRBV5-1 and TRBJ2-7; 8 bases are a match to TRBD1. The germline V gene has CDR1 SGHRS and CDR2 YFSETQ. The CDR3 loop spans 14 amino acids. The junction had 4 bases not matched to a gene; V was cut back by 0 bases and J by 5 bases. CDR3 nucleotide sequence: TGCGCCAGCAGCTTGGGGGACAGGCTTCACGAGCAGTACTTC. This encodes CASSLGDRLHEQYF.

V usage is TRBV7-9 and J usage is TRBJ2-7; tentative D call: TRBD2 (5 bases). V was clipped by 1 base and J by 1 base, with 14 bases between them. Germline loops: CDR1 SEHNR, CDR2 FQNEAQ (reference sequence). This CDR3 spans 16 amino acids. CDR3 protein: CASSLVVSASSYEQYF. CDR3 in DNA: TGTGCCAGCAGCTTAGTGGTTAGCGCATCATCCTACGAGCAGTACTTC.

The chain joins TRBV7-2 to TRBJ2-1; 14 bases are a match to TRBD2. This CDR3 is 18 amino acids long. Germline V gives CDR1 SGHTA, CDR2 FQGNSA. V shed 4 bases, J shed 10 bases, and the junction held 15 bases outside the gene matches. The CDR3 nucleotides are TGTGCCAGCAGCTCCCAACCCCACCCGGGACTAGCGGGAGTGGAGCAGTTCTTC. This sequence encodes CASSSQPHPGLAGVEQFF.

The chain couples TRBV4-1 to TRBJ1-2; D gene ambiguous. V lost 4 bases and J lost 3, with 15 bases in between. CDR1 MGHRA and CDR2 YSYEKL come from the germline V gene. The CDR3 is made up of 15 amino acids. DNA of the CDR3: TGCGCCAGCAGCCCTAATGCGCAGGTGGACTATGGCTACACCTTC. Translated: CASSPNAQVDYGYTF.

This clone appeared once. This chain joins TRBV2 and TRBJ2-3, with D possibly being TRBD2 (6 bases). This CDR3 comprises 14 residues. CDR1 and CDR2 (germline): SNHLY, FYNNEI. Between the trimmed V and J ends, which lost 2 bases and 7 bases, there was a span of 13 bases. The CDR3 nucleotides read TGTGCCAGCAGTGAAATAGCGGTTCGGAATACGCAGTATTTT. Its protein is CASSEIAVRNTQYF.

V gene TRBV25-1 combines with J gene TRBJ1-1; weak D call: TRBD1 (5 bases). This CDR3 is built from 15 residues. Germline CDR1 and CDR2: MGHDK and SYGVNS. Trimming cost V 2 bases and J 0 bases, with 10 bases left between them. The CDR3 region is CASSEPAGMNTEAFF. The CDR3, as DNA: TGTGCCAGCAGTGAACCGGCAGGGATGAACACTGAAGCTTTCTTT.

The rearrangement uses TRBV7-4 and TRBJ1-3, with D unclear. The germline gives CDR1 SGHVT, CDR2 SQSDAQ. V was cut by 6 bases and J by 0 bases, with 12 bases left in between. The CDR3 is 15 amino acids. The DNA for the CDR3 is TGTGCCAGCAGTTATACGGGGTACTCTGGAAACACCATATATTTT. Translating it yields CASSYTGYSGNTIYF.

This clone was recorded only once. V is TRBV10-3 and J is TRBJ1-1; D call uncertain. Trimming cost V 3 bases and J 3 bases, with 5 bases left between them. This CDR3 has 12 amino acids. CDR1 and CDR2 (germline): ENHRY, SYGVKD. CDR3 nucleotides: TGTGCCATCAGTGAACTAGACACTGAAGCTTTCTTT. It codes for CAISELDTEAFF.

There are a few counts of this clone. The CDR3 coding sequence is TGTGCCAGCAGTTCAGGTGGCGGCTACACCTTC. It is translated as CASSSGGGYTF. The chain is built from TRBV28 and TRBJ1-2, with no clear D. CDR3 length equals 11 residues. Germline V gene data show CDR1 as MDHEN and CDR2 as SYDVKM. The V gene lost 4 bases and the J gene lost 8 bases, with 8 bases spanning the gap.

This sequence joins TRBV4-1 and TRBJ2-1; 7 nucleotides align to TRBD1. Germline assignment: CDR1 MGHRA and CDR2 YSYEKL. CDR3 length: 22 residues. Trimming removed 1 base from V and 7 bases from J; junction bases left unmatched: 28. The CDR3 DNA reads TGCGCCAGCAGCCAAGCTCGATACTACAGGGGACCGGTGGGTTACGAGGGGAATGAGCAGTTCTTC. As protein: CASSQARYYRGPVGYEGNEQFF.

This rearrangement joins TRBV7-9 to TRBJ1-4, with 7 nucleotides matching TRBD1. V dropped 3 bases and J dropped 0; count of bases not matched to a gene: 4. Germline V lookup: CDR1 SEHNR, CDR2 FQNEAQ (reference sequence). The CDR3 loop spans 16 amino acids. The CDR3, as DNA: TGTGCCAGCAGCTTGGGGCAGGGGGCAACTAATGAAAAACTGTTTTTT. Protein sequence: CASSLGQGATNEKLFF.

The rearrangement uses TRBV2 and TRBJ2-1; tentative D call: TRBD2 (5 bases). V lost 8 bases, J lost 3 bases, and 17 bases lay in between. Germline loops: CDR1 SNHLY, CDR2 FYNNEI. This CDR3 has 15 amino acids. The CDR3 sequence is CASRWLSGYYNEQFF. The CDR3 nucleotides read TGTGCCAGCCGCTGGCTAAGCGGATACTACAATGAGCAGTTCTTC.

The V gene is TRBV7-2, the J gene TRBJ2-7, with a possible D match to TRBD2 (5 bases). Trimming pared 0 bases from V and 5 bases from J, leaving 8 bases between. From germline, CDR1 is SGHTA and CDR2 FQGNSA. The CDR3 has 13 amino acids. CDR3 sequence: CASSLAWGDEQYF. For the CDR3, the DNA is TGTGCCAGCAGCTTAGCGTGGGGAGACGAGCAGTACTTC.

The chain has TRBV5-1 and TRBJ1-2; TRBD1 might be the D (6 bases). CDR1 and CDR2 (germline): SGHRS, YFSETQ. Trimming cost V 0 bases and J 7 bases, with 10 bases left between them. The CDR3 is made up of 13 amino acids. CDR3 sequence reads: CASSLGIRGGYTF. The CDR3 DNA sequence: TGCGCCAGCAGCTTGGGGATCAGGGGTGGCTACACCTTC.

V and J are TRBV2 and TRBJ1-2, with D possibly being TRBD1 (6 bases). V was clipped by 6 bases and J by 1 base, with 12 bases between them. In germline, CDR1 is SNHLY, CDR2 FYNNEI. CDR3 length: 14 amino acids. CDR3 nucleotides: TGTGCCAGCAGGGACAGTTCTAATAACTATGGCTACACCTTC. As protein: CASRDSSNNYGYTF.

The chain couples TRBV6-5 to TRBJ2-7, with D possibly TRBD1 on 6 matching bases. V shed 1 base and J shed 2 bases, with 9 bases lying between them. The germline CDR1 and CDR2 sequences are MNHEY and SVGAGI. The CDR3 length is 14 residues. In DNA form, the CDR3 reads TGTGCCAGCAGTTACTTGGACAGTACCTACGAGCAGTACTTC. It encodes CASSYLDSTYEQYF.

The chain is built from TRBV4-2 and TRBJ1-1; D remains ambiguous. Trimming removed 0 bases from V and 1 base from J, with 9 bases in between. There are 15 residues in the CDR3. The germline CDR1 and CDR2 sequences are LGHNA and YNFKEQ. The CDR3, as DNA: TGTGCCAGCAGCCAAGAAAAGGGAGGGAACACTGAAGCTTTCTTT. Its protein product is CASSQEKGGNTEAFF.

This clone has just a few counts. The chain is built from TRBV6-1 and TRBJ2-7; the D is unclear. The length of the CDR3 is 12 residues. Germline V lookup: CDR1 MNHNS, CDR2 SASEGT. Trimming pared 2 bases from V and 6 bases from J, leaving 8 bases between. CDR3 nucleotides: TGTGCCAGCAGTGAATTAGTTTCCGAGCAGTACTTC. Translated: CASSELVSEQYF.

J is TRBJ2-3 and V is TRBV5-1, with 7 bases aligning to TRBD2. J gave up 0 bases and V 0 bases, and 1 base lay outside the gene matches. The CDR3 length is 15 residues. Germline lookup yields CDR1 SGHRS and CDR2 YFSETQ. This CDR3 is CASSLASGSTDTQYF. CDR3 bases: TGCGCCAGCAGCTTGGCTAGCGGTAGCACAGATACGCAGTATTTT. The full variable domain, completed using reference TRBV5-1 and TRBJ2-3, is KAGVTQTPRYLIKTRGQQVTLSCSPISGHRSVSWYQQTPGQGLQFLFEYFSETQRNKGNFPGRFSGRQFSNSRSEMNVSTLELGDSALYLCASSLASGSTDTQYFGPGTRLTVL.

The rearrangement uses TRBV11-2 and TRBJ1-1; D may be TRBD1 (6 bases). The CDR3 runs 14 residues. Germline lookup yields CDR1 SGHAT and CDR2 FQNNGV. With 5 bases removed from V and 3 bases from J, the gap between germline ends came to 13 bases. The DNA for the CDR3 is TGTGCCAGCAGCGAATGGGGGGGGCACACTGAAGCTTTCTTT. Translated: CASSEWGGHTEAFF.

This clone came up once. The chain joins TRBV14 to TRBJ2-1, with 7 nucleotides matching TRBD1. CDR1 and CDR2 (germline): SGHDN, FVKESK. The CDR3 runs 16 residues. After removal of 4 bases from V and 6 bases from J, the junction contained 12 bases not matched to a gene. The CDR3 spells CASSPRTWAGGNEQFF. DNA of the CDR3: TGTGCCAGCAGCCCCCGGACTTGGGCAGGGGGCAATGAGCAGTTCTTC.

The chain employs TRBV2 and TRBJ2-5; no firm D call. The CDR3 runs to 12 residues. Trimming cost V 9 bases and J 5 bases, with 13 bases left between them. Looked up from germline, CDR1 is SNHLY and CDR2 is FYNNEI. The CDR3 loop is CARGPNLETQYF. CDR3 nucleotide sequence: TGTGCCAGGGGCCCAAACTTGGAGACCCAGTACTTC.

The chain is built from TRBV11-3 and TRBJ2-5; no clear D gene. V was cut by 5 bases and J by 7 bases, with 17 bases left in between. The V gene's germline CDR1 is SGHNT and CDR2 YENEEA. The CDR3 is 14 amino acids. CDR3 DNA: TGTGCCAGCAGCACGACTCGCAGTGTAGTGACCCAGTACTTC. Translated, it gives CASSTTRSVVTQYF.

This clone appeared a few times. This chain links TRBV5-1 with TRBJ2-7; 8 bases line up with TRBD2. Trimming took 3 bases from V and 0 from J; bases not matched to a gene: 8. The CDR3 has 16 residues. Germline V gene sequence: CDR1 SGHRS, CDR2 YFSETQ. The CDR3 region is CASSYSLAGLSYEQYF. CDR3 in DNA: TGCGCCAGCAGCTACAGTCTAGCGGGCCTCTCCTACGAGCAGTACTTC.

This chain links TRBV4-2 with TRBJ1-1; the D is unclear. V was clipped by 0 bases and J by 8 bases, with 4 bases between them. CDR1 and CDR2 from the germline V gene are LGHNA and YNFKEQ. This CDR3 is built from 11 residues. The CDR3 bases are TGTGCCAGCAGCCAAGATCAGGAAGCTTTCTTT. This sequence encodes CASSQDQEAFF.

CDR3 sequence: CASSSTGERSDTQYF. In nucleotides, the CDR3 is TGTGCCAGCAGCTCTACCGGGGAGAGATCAGATACGCAGTATTTT. This chain uses TRBV11-3 with TRBJ2-3, with D perhaps TRBD2 (5 bases). This CDR3 contains 15 residues. V shed 4 bases and J shed 4 bases, with 15 bases lying between them. Germline values: CDR1 SGHNT, CDR2 YENEEA.

The J gene is TRBJ2-1, the V gene TRBV6-5, with D tentatively TRBD2 (6 bases). The length of the CDR3 is 16 residues. The germline V and J ends were trimmed by 4 bases and 4 bases, with 17 bases remaining between them. Per germline, CDR1 MNHEY and CDR2 SVGAGI. The CDR3 DNA reads as TGTGCCAGCAGTTTGAGCGGGCCCTCCCCATACAATGAGCAGTTCTTC. It codes for CASSLSGPSPYNEQFF.